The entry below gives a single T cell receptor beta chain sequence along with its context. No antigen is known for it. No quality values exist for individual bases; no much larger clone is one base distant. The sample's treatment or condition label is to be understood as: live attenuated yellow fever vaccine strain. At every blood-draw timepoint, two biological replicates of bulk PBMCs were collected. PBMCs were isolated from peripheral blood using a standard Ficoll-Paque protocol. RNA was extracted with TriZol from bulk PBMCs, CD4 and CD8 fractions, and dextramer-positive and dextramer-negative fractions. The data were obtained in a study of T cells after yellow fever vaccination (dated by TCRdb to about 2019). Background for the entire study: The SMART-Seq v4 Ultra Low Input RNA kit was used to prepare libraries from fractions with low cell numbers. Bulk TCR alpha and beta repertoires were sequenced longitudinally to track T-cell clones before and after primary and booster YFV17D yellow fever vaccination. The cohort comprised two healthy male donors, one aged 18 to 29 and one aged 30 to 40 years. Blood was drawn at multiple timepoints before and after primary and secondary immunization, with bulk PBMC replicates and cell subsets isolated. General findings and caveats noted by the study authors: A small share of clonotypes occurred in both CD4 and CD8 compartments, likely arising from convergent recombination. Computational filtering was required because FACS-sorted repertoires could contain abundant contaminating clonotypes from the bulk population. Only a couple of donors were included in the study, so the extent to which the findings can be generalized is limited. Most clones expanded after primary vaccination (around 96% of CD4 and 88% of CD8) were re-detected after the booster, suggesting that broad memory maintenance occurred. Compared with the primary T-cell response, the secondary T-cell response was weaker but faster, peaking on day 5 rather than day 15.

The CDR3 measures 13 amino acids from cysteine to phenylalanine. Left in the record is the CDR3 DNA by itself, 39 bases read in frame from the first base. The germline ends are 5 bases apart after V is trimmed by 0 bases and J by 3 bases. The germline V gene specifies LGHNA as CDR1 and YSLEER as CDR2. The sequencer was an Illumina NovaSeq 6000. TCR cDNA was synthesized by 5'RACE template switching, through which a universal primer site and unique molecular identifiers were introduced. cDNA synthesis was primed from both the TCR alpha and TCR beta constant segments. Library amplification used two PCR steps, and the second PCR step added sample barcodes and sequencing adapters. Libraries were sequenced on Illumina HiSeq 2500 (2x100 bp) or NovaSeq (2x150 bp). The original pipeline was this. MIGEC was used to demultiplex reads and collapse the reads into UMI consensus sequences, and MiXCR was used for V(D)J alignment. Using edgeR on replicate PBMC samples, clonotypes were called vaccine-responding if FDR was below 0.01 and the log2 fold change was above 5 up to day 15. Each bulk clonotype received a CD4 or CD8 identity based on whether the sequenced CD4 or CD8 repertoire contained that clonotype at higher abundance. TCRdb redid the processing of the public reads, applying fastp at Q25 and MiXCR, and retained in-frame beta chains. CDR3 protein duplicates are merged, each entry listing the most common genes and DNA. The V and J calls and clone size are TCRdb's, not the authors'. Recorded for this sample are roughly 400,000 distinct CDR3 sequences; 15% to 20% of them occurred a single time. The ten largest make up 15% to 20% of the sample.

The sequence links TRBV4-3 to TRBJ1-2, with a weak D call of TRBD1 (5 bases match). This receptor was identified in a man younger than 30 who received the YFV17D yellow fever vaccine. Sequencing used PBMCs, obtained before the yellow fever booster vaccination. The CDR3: CASSQETDYGYTF. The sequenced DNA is TGCGCCAGCAGCCAAGAGACAGACTATGGCTACACCTTC.